This T cell receptor beta chain was captured by sequencing in a study of control samples from healthy donors and cancer patients (dated by TCRdb to 2019 to 2021). The CDR3 measures 14 amino acids from cysteine to phenylalanine. Only the CDR3 region is kept as DNA, spanning 42 bases read in frame from base 1. The germline V gene encodes CDR1 SGDLS and CDR2 YYNGEE. V sheds 2 bases and J sheds 0 bases, leaving 8 bases between their ends. Library prep was done by the immunoSEQ multiplex PCR assay. Held by TCRdb, this immuneACCESS table contains in-frame sequences only and omits some clones. Under half of the omission traces to an unresolved V gene where checked; the cause of the rest is unknown. A total of about 140,000 clones appear in this sample, 85% to 95% of them only once. Roughly 14% of the sample is in the top ten clones. Remarks on this clone: Its specific antigen is unknown. Base qualities were left out, and no much larger clone turns up one base away.

The sequence is built from TRBV9 and TRBJ1-1, with no confident D gene call. The source of this sequence is a man aged 40-49 years in good health. The sequencing sample was made of blood. The nucleotide sequence reads as follows: TGTGCCAGCAGCGTCGATCCAATGAACACTGAAGCTTTCTTT. It translates to CASSVDPMNTEAFF.